The rows below give T cell receptor beta chains drawn from one sample of a study of blood T cell repertoires in COVID-19. Assay used: immunoSEQ multiplex PCR; TCRdb lists only in-frame clones, some missing. The repertoire holds 140,000 to 150,000 clones, with over 75% as singletons. Sequenced material: peripheral blood. These receptors were collected from a man in his 70s with acute or convalescent COVID-19. CDR3s include the opening cysteine and the closing phenylalanine or tryptophan.

V gene	J gene	CDR3 length	CDR3 protein
TRBV4-1	TRBJ1-2	16	CASSQETGELPSGYTF
TRBV7-9	TRBJ1-6	14	CASLGASYNSPLHF
TRBV5-6	TRBJ2-3	14	CASSLLTSTHTQYF
TRBV18	TRBJ2-1	15	CASSPPGHQVGEQFF
TRBV19	TRBJ2-2	16	CASSILAGTNTGELFF
TRBV11-2	TRBJ1-4	14	CASSLGQDNEKLFF
TRBV5-6	TRBJ1-5	16	CASSLTQGGGNQPQHF
TRBV5-5	TRBJ1-1	14	CASRDRGLNTEAFF
TRBV12-3/TRBV12-4	TRBJ1-2	13	CASSSIVEAGYTF
TRBV7-9	TRBJ2-1	16	CASSLGPDRDYNEQFF
TRBV4-1	TRBJ1-3	14	CASSYGTPGNTIYF
TRBV19	TRBJ1-2	11	CASREGNGYTF
TRBV5-1	TRBJ2-7	18	CASSLSVLTAKPSYEQYF
TRBV5-6	TRBJ1-2	14	CASSVNRGQYGYTF
TRBV10-3	TRBJ2-3	15	CAISEADTRTDTQYF
TRBV7-6	TRBJ2-2	17	CASSMGLAGISTGELFF
TRBV10-3	TRBJ1-6	12	CAISAEGTPLHF